Reported below is one T cell receptor beta chain. Its antigen is as yet unknown. This entry belongs to a study of CD8 T cells in ankylosing spondylitis. Findings and caveats of the study: In ankylosing spondylitis blood, a motif of roughly 8 highly homologous TCR beta variants appeared characteristic. Peripheral blood held disease-linked clones only at relatively low frequency, and these were CD8+.

Preparation of TCR beta libraries was done by quantitative 5'-RACE with molecular barcodes. TCRdb re-analysed the 5' RACE reads in MiXCR, keeping a single row per CDR3 protein. The data contain around 430,000 distinct CDR3 sequences, more than 15% of them singletons. The junction had 10 bases not matched to a gene; V was cut back by 3 bases and J by 5 bases. Germline values: CDR1 PRHDT, CDR2 FYEKMQ (reference sequence). The CDR3 runs to 18 residues. This rearrangement joins TRBV13 to TRBJ2-3; the match to TRBD2 covers 14 bases. The sequence was obtained from a male donor with ankylosing spondylitis. Material: blood, either unsorted or a sorted T cell fraction (not recorded which). DNA of the CDR3: TGTGCCAGCAGCTTTAGTGCCCAGGGACTAGCGGGAGTAGATACGCAGTATTTT. This codes for CASSFSAQGLAGVDTQYF.